This entry concerns a single TCR beta chain. Its antigen is undetermined. From the roughly 110-subject validation cohort, which was separate from the roughly 710-subject first cohort, the donors were drawn. This CDR3 is built from 14 residues. CDR1 and CDR2 from the germline V gene are LNHNV and YYDKDF (reference sequence). J lost 3 bases, V lost 3 bases, and 3 bases had no gene match. The repertoire was sequenced with immunoSEQ multiplex PCR; TCRdb's copy has only in-frame clones and lacks some. In the table there are about 160,000 clones, about nine tenths of which are singletons. These data belong to a study of cytomegalovirus exposure and HLA in healthy donors. Overall study: Both the 120 validation repertoires and the roughly 700 first-cohort repertoires used the same platform, as reported by a later analysis. Study conclusions and caveats: For cytomegalovirus status, the classifier reportedly gave diagnoses with high specificity and sensitivity.

This chain connects TRBV15 to TRBJ1-1; 8 bases agree with TRBD1. The sequence derives from a young man in good health and CMV-seropositive. Source material: PBMCs. CDR3 sequence: CATSRTGVDTEAFF. The DNA of the CDR3 is TGTGCCACCAGCAGGACAGGGGTGGACACTGAAGCTTTCTTT.